A single sample is the source of the 27 T cell receptor beta chains below, sequenced in a study of human T cells and chemical hapten exposure. Documented time point: patch test 1, 2 weeks after DPC sensitization. The treatment was: therapeutic diphenylcyclopropenone sensitization with weekly scalp DPC. TCRdb re-called the RACE reads with MiXCR, one entry per CDR3 protein. The sample includes roughly 200,000 distinct CDR3 sequences, more than 20% of them seen just once. The sample was whole blood, taken in connection with sensitization to the hapten diphenylcyclopropenone (DPC). The receptors derive from a woman between 45 and 60 years old with alopecia areata. Some clones in this sample may be carry-over from other donors' samples.

This clonotype has a handful of counts. This chain joins TRBV19 and TRBJ2-5, with 7 bases matching TRBD2. The J segment lost 7 bases and the V segment lost 6 bases, leaving 11 bases of the junction unmatched. CDR3 length: 14 amino acids. Germline CDR1 reads LNHDA; CDR2 reads SQIVND (reference sequence). The CDR3 DNA sequence: TGTGCCAGTAGCCCGAGACTAGCCACGACGACCCAGTACTTC. Translation: CASSPRLATTTQYF.

Comment on this clonotype: A much larger clone sits a single nucleotide away, making a read error possible. The gene calls are TRBV12-3 or TRBV12-4 and TRBJ2-7; possibly TRBD2 for D (6 bases). This CDR3 has 12 residues. CDR3 amino acids: CTSSRRGREQYF. In DNA, the CDR3 is TGTACCAGCAGCCGGCGGGGACGAGAGCAGTACTTC.

This clonotype showed up many times. The V and J genes are TRBV5-1 and TRBJ2-5, with TRBD1 as a possible D gene (5 bases). V was shortened by 4 bases and J by 1 base, with 11 bases between the two germline ends. The germline V gene encodes CDR1 SGHRS and CDR2 YFSETQ. The CDR3 sequence is 14 residues long. CDR3 sequence (DNA): TGCGCCAGCAGCCCACAGGTGGTCCAAGAGACCCAGTACTTC. Translation gives CASSPQVVQETQYF.

The chain has TRBV7-9 and TRBJ2-1; 9 positions match TRBD2. The CDR3 has 15 residues. V shed 5 bases and J 2 bases; nucleotides not matched to a gene: 4. Per germline, CDR1 SEHNR and CDR2 FQNEAQ (reference sequence). The CDR3: CASSTRLAAYNEQFF. The CDR3, as DNA: TGTGCCAGCAGCACTAGACTAGCGGCCTACAATGAGCAGTTCTTC.

The V gene is TRBV14, the J gene TRBJ2-1; 7 nucleotides agree with TRBD2. CDR1 and CDR2 from the germline V gene are SGHDN and FVKESK. Trimming cost V 3 bases and J 5 bases; bases outside gene matches: 10. The CDR3 has 16 amino acids. The CDR3 DNA reads TGTGCCAGCAGCCACCAGCGGGACTGGAGGGACAATGAGCAGTTCTTC. This gives the protein CASSHQRDWRDNEQFF.

In its sample, this clonotype was seen a few times. The chain carries TRBV2 and TRBJ2-2, with 7 bases matching TRBD2. This CDR3 has 16 amino acids. The V segment lost 5 bases and the J segment 0 bases; nucleotides outside the gene matches: 6. The germline V gene has CDR1 SNHLY and CDR2 FYNNEI. As DNA, the CDR3 is TGTGCCAGCAGTCACCCGGGACTAACGAACACCGGGGAGCTGTTTTTT. Amino acid sequence: CASSHPGLTNTGELFF.

The chain uses TRBV7-8 and TRBJ2-3; TRBD2 matches 9 bases. The J segment lost 7 bases and the V segment lost 4 bases, leaving 6 bases of the junction unmatched. CDR3 length equals 14 residues. Germline-derived CDR1 and CDR2 are SGHVS and FQNEAQ. DNA of the CDR3: TGTGCCAGCAGCTATAGCGGGAGCACGTATACGCAGTATTTT. It translates to CASSYSGSTYTQYF.

The chain has TRBV29-1 and TRBJ1-2, with D possibly TRBD1 on 5 matching bases. The germline V and J ends were trimmed by 3 bases and 4 bases, with 15 bases remaining between them. The CDR3 sequence is 14 residues long. CDR1 and CDR2 from the germline V gene are SQVTM and ANQGSEA. CDR3 sequence (DNA): TGCAGCGTTGATGGTGACAGTACATCCTATGGCTACACCTTC. Translation gives CSVDGDSTSYGYTF.

This clonotype was seen a handful of times. The rearrangement joins TRBV2 to TRBJ1-3; D not certain. Trimming removed 3 bases from V and 0 bases from J, with 6 bases in between. The CDR3 loop spans 14 amino acids. The germline V gene encodes CDR1 SNHLY and CDR2 FYNNEI. CDR3 nucleotide sequence: TGTGCCAGCAGTGACCCAAGCTCTGGAAACACCATATATTTT. This gives the protein CASSDPSSGNTIYF. The full variable domain, its missing parts supplied by reference TRBV2 and TRBJ1-3, is EPEVTQTPSHQVTQMGQEVILRCVPISNHLYFYWYRQILGQKVEFLVSFYNNEISEKSEIFDDQFSVERPDGSNFTLKIRSTKLEDSAMYFCASSDPSSGNTIYFGEGSWLTVV.

The rearrangement uses TRBV11-2 and TRBJ2-3; no clear D. V was clipped by 4 bases and J by 6 bases, with 5 bases between them. CDR3 length equals 11 residues. Germline V gives CDR1 SGHAT, CDR2 FQNNGV. The CDR3 coding sequence is TGTGCCAGCAGCTGGGCCGATACGCAGTATTTT. Encoded protein: CASSWADTQYF.

The table lists this clonotype with a few counts. This chain uses TRBV20-1 with TRBJ2-3; 8 nucleotides line up with TRBD1. Germline CDR1 reads DFQATT; CDR2 reads SNEGSKA (reference sequence). CDR3 length: 14 amino acids. V was clipped by 5 bases and J by 2 bases; unmatched bases: 6. CDR3 protein: CSASDRDLTDTQYF. In nucleotides, the CDR3 is TGCAGTGCTTCGGACAGGGACCTCACAGATACGCAGTATTTT.

This clonotype appeared a few times. V gene TRBV3-1 combines with J gene TRBJ2-2; the D gene is possibly TRBD1 (5 bases). The V gene lost 0 bases and the J gene lost 8 bases, with 13 bases spanning the gap. Germline V gene lookup returns CDR1 LGHDT and CDR2 YNNKEL (reference sequence). CDR3 length: 15 residues. The CDR3 spells CASSQDPPGLGELFF. The CDR3 DNA reads as TGTGCCAGCAGCCAAGACCCTCCAGGGCTTGGGGAGCTGTTTTTT.

There are many counts of this clonotype. The chain is built from TRBV12-3 or TRBV12-4 and TRBJ2-3; TRBD2 agrees at 10 bases. This CDR3 region has 17 residues. V lost 3 bases and J lost 4; bases outside the gene matches: 10. CDR3 amino acids: CASSFSLALAGADTQYF. The CDR3 DNA follows: TGTGCCAGCAGTTTTAGCTTGGCTCTAGCGGGAGCAGATACGCAGTATTTT.

This clonotype was counted a few times. In DNA form, the CDR3 reads TGCAGTGCCTCTTCCCTAGCGAAAAGCACAGATACGCAGTATTTT. This translates into CSASSLAKSTDTQYF. This sequence joins TRBV20-1 and TRBJ2-3; TRBD2 is a possible D gene (6 bases). Trimming cost V 6 bases and J 0 bases, with 16 bases left between them. The V gene's germline CDR1 is DFQATT and CDR2 SNEGSKA (reference sequence). CDR3 length equals 15 residues.

This chain joins TRBV15 and TRBJ2-7; D not certain. With 0 bases removed from V and 0 bases from J, the gap between germline ends came to 9 bases. CDR1 is LNHNV and CDR2 is YYDKDF in the germline V gene (reference sequence). The CDR3 is 15 amino acids. CDR3 sequence (DNA): TGTGCCACCAGCAGAGACGGGCGGAGCTCCTACGAGCAGTACTTC. This encodes CATSRDGRSSYEQYF.

The chain is built from TRBV7-8 and TRBJ2-3; D is unresolved. The CDR3 sequence is 16 residues long. V lost 0 bases to trimming and J lost 1 base, with 11 bases between them. CDR1 SGHVS and CDR2 FQNEAQ come from the germline V gene. The CDR3 reads CASSLARVQGTDTQYF. The CDR3 nucleotides are TGTGCCAGCAGCTTAGCGCGTGTCCAGGGCACAGATACGCAGTATTTT.

V usage is TRBV6-5 and J usage is TRBJ2-3; D unclear. Trimming left V 2 bases short and J 2 bases short, with 2 bases between. Looked up from germline, CDR1 is MNHEY and CDR2 is SVGAGI. The CDR3 loop spans 12 amino acids. For the CDR3, the DNA is TGTGCCAGCAGTTACCACACAGATACGCAGTATTTT. Translated: CASSYHTDTQYF.

The chain is built from TRBV9 and TRBJ1-4, with TRBD1 as a possible D gene (5 bases). CDR3 length: 15 residues. V lost 4 bases and J 6 bases, leaving 16 bases between the germline ends. Germline values: CDR1 SGDLS, CDR2 YYNGEE. In DNA, the CDR3 is TGTGCCAGCAGCCCCCGGTTGGGGCTGGATGAAAAACTGTTTTTT. This codes for CASSPRLGLDEKLFF.

This clonotype was seen a few times. The chain joins TRBV5-8 to TRBJ2-1; the D gene is possibly TRBD2 (6 bases). The CDR3 is made up of 15 amino acids. Trimming pared 7 bases from V and 0 bases from J, leaving 14 bases between. Germline V gene data show CDR1 as SGHTS and CDR2 as YDEGEE. CDR3 DNA: TGTGCCAGCGATCGGGAGTTAGGCTCCTACAATGAGCAGTTCTTC. Its protein is CASDRELGSYNEQFF.

This clonotype has just a few counts. The chain joins TRBV5-1 to TRBJ1-5; a possible D gene is TRBD1 (5 bases). CDR3 size: 15 residues. Germline V gene lookup returns CDR1 SGHRS and CDR2 YFSETQ. Between the trimmed V and J ends, which lost 4 bases and 0 bases, there was a span of 11 bases. The CDR3 protein is CASSPTGNSNQPQHF. The CDR3 DNA reads TGCGCCAGCAGCCCTACAGGTAATAGCAATCAGCCCCAGCATTTT.

This clonotype was seen at least ten times. The V call is TRBV5-1, the J call TRBJ2-7; D is ambiguous. V gave up 4 bases and J gave up 3 bases, with 5 bases separating them. The CDR3 has 11 amino acids. Germline V CDR1 and CDR2: SGHRS, YFSETQ. In nucleotides, the CDR3 is TGCGCCAGCAGCCCCGGCTACGAGCAGTACTTC. As protein: CASSPGYEQYF.

In this sample, this clonotype turned up a few times. The V gene is TRBV5-4, the J gene TRBJ2-2; D may be TRBD1 or TRBD2 (5 bases each). From germline, CDR1 is SGHNT and CDR2 YYREEE (reference sequence). V was clipped by 4 bases and J by 4 bases, with 14 bases between them. There are 15 residues in the CDR3. The CDR3 DNA follows: TGTGCCAGCAGCCACTGGAACGGGGCCACCGGGGAGCTGTTTTTT. This encodes CASSHWNGATGELFF.

V gene TRBV12-3 or TRBV12-4 combines with J gene TRBJ2-2, with D perhaps TRBD2 (5 bases). The CDR3 has 13 residues. V gave up 7 bases and J gave up 2 bases, with 8 bases separating them. Here the CDR3 DNA reads TGTGCCAGCACGCCGGGAAACACCGGGGAGCTGTTTTTT. It codes for CASTPGNTGELFF.

The gene calls are TRBV30 and TRBJ1-4; D call uncertain. The CDR3 runs 13 residues. Trimming pared 5 bases from V and 7 bases from J, leaving 14 bases between. Germline CDR1 is GTSNPN and CDR2 is SVGIG (reference sequence). CDR3: CAWLQLGGEKLFF. In nucleotides, the CDR3 is TGTGCCTGGCTACAGCTAGGTGGTGAAAAACTGTTTTTT.

This clonotype has a handful of counts. The V and J genes are TRBV29-1 and TRBJ2-3; the D gene is possibly TRBD2 (7 bases). V lost 3 bases and J 3 bases, leaving 13 bases between the germline ends. The CDR3 totals 14 residues. Germline V gene data show CDR1 as SQVTM and CDR2 as ANQGSEA. The CDR3 DNA is TGCAGCGTTGAGGGGGGGCGCGGGACAGATACGCAGTATTTT. Its protein is CSVEGGRGTDTQYF.

J is TRBJ2-7 and V is TRBV6-5; D perhaps matches TRBD2 (6 bases). Germline CDR1 and CDR2: MNHEY and SVGAGI. Trimming left V 6 bases short and J 4 bases short, with 22 bases between. The CDR3 has 16 amino acids. In nucleotides, the CDR3 is TGTGCCAGCAGACCCGTAGGAGGGTTGAATCAATACGAGCAGTACTTC. Its protein product is CASRPVGGLNQYEQYF.

CDR3 sequence reads: CASSLGGTNSGANVLTF. The CDR3 DNA reads as TGTGCCAGCAGCTTGGGAGGTACGAACTCTGGGGCCAACGTCCTGACTTTC. This sequence joins TRBV5-5 and TRBJ2-6; no definite D call. The ends were cut back, 0 bases at V and 0 bases at J, with 10 bases in the middle. The CDR3 totals 17 residues. CDR1 and CDR2 (germline): SGHKS, YYEKEE (reference sequence). Using reference TRBV5-5 and TRBJ2-6 for the parts outside the CDR3, the full variable domain is DAGVTQSPTHLIKTRGQQVTLRCSPISGHKSVSWYQQVLGQGPQFIFQYYEKEERGRGNFPDRFSARQFPNYSSELNVNALLLGDSALYLCASSLGGTNSGANVLTFGAGSRLTVL.